The 21 T cell receptor beta chains in this list originate from one sample, sequenced in a study of regulatory T cells in long-lasting Graves disease. Library construction for TCR beta used iRepertoire HTBI primers and Arm-PCR of CDR3 regions. One entry per CDR3 protein results from TCRdb running MiXCR on the multiplex PCR reads. The data show about 290,000 distinct CDR3 sequences, 20% to 25% seen once. Time point in this sample: persistent/refractory GD, antithyroid drugs over 5 years with positive TRAb. RNA extracted from PBMCs served as the sequencing template. Source: peripheral blood mononuclear cells (PBMCs), taken when the disease was refractory, from a patient treated with antithyroid drugs. The receptors stem from a female donor with Graves disease.

This clonotype was detected many times. The rearrangement uses TRBV2 and TRBJ2-7, with D hard to call. This CDR3 region has 11 residues. The germline V gene has CDR1 SNHLY and CDR2 FYNNEI. V was trimmed by 6 bases and J by 3 bases, leaving 6 bases between them. The chain's CDR3 is CASRDGYEQYF. As DNA, the CDR3 is TGTGCCAGCAGGGACGGCTACGAGCAGTACTTC.

This clonotype has at least ten counts. The chain links TRBV27 to TRBJ1-3; unclear D gene. Trimming removed 2 bases at V and 3 bases at J, with 8 bases between. CDR1 and CDR2 from the germline V gene are MNHEY and SMNVEV (reference sequence). This CDR3 is built from 14 residues. CDR3 DNA sequence: TGTGCCAGCAGTTTAACGGCGGATGGAAACACCATATATTTT. It translates to CASSLTADGNTIYF.

CDR3 protein: CASSLAYASSYEQYF. CDR3 coding DNA: TGTGCCAGCAGCTTAGCATACGCCAGCTCCTACGAGCAGTACTTC. V usage is TRBV7-6 and J usage is TRBJ2-7; no firm D call. Germline V lookup: CDR1 SGHVS, CDR2 FNYEAQ. Trimming took 0 bases from V and 0 from J, leaving 9 bases between them. CDR3 length: 15 amino acids.

This clonotype was recorded many times. The chain recombines TRBV11-2 with TRBJ2-7; D is possibly TRBD2 (5 bases). Trimming removed 1 base at V and 6 bases at J, with 7 bases between. The length of the CDR3 is 12 residues. Germline CDR1 is SGHAT and CDR2 is FQNNGV. The DNA for the CDR3 is TGTGCCAGCAGCTTAGCGGGGTCCGAGCAGTACTTC. Translation: CASSLAGSEQYF.

In this sample, this clonotype turned up a few times. CDR3 loop: CASSSGDVNTEAFF. The CDR3 DNA follows: TGTGCCAGCAGCTCCGGGGACGTGAACACTGAAGCTTTCTTT. The V call is TRBV12-3 or TRBV12-4, the J call TRBJ1-1; TRBD1 might be the D (5 bases). Trimming took off 6 bases at V and 0 bases at J, with 11 bases between the two ends. CDR3 size: 14 residues.

In its sample, this clonotype was seen many times. In DNA form, the CDR3 reads TGCGCCAGCAGTGAGTCGTTCGCGGGAGGGAACACCGGGGAGCTGTTTTTT. This sequence encodes CASSESFAGGNTGELFF. This chain links TRBV10-1 with TRBJ2-2, with 8 bases that match TRBD2. The V segment lost 0 bases and the J segment 1 base; nucleotides outside the gene matches: 4. Germline V gene lookup returns CDR1 WNHNN and CDR2 SYGVQD (reference sequence). There are 17 residues in the CDR3.

Many counts were recorded for this clonotype. The chain recombines TRBV3-1 with TRBJ1-6, with D perhaps matching TRBD1 (6 bases). V lost 8 bases and J 13 bases, leaving 15 bases between the germline ends. The CDR3 covers 12 residues. CDR1 is LGHDT and CDR2 is YNNKEL in the germline V gene (reference sequence). Here the CDR3 reads CASRTQGTPLHF. The DNA for the CDR3 is TGTGCCAGCCGCACACAGGGAACCCCCCTCCACTTT.

In its sample, this clonotype was seen many times. The rearrangement joins TRBV6-9 to TRBJ2-5; 7 nucleotides agree with TRBD1. The CDR3 has 13 amino acids. Germline values: CDR1 MNHGY, CDR2 SVAAGI. V shed 6 bases, J shed 5 bases, and the junction held 6 bases outside the gene matches. The CDR3, as DNA: TGTGCCAGCAGCTACACAGGGGTCGAGACCCAGTACTTC. This gives the protein CASSYTGVETQYF.

CDR3 coding DNA: TGCAGTGCTAGAGGTGGCAGCTCTGGAAACACCATATATTTT. It yields the protein CSARGGSSGNTIYF. The chain recombines TRBV20-1 with TRBJ1-3; D gene ambiguous. Germline lookup yields CDR1 DFQATT and CDR2 SNEGSKA (reference sequence). This CDR3 region has 14 residues. V lost 1 base, J lost 0 bases, and 7 bases lay in between.

J is TRBJ2-7 and V is TRBV20-1, with D tentatively TRBD2 (5 bases). Trimming left V 3 bases short and J 4 bases short, with 13 bases between. This CDR3 has 13 residues. CDR1 and CDR2 from the germline V gene are DFQATT and SNEGSKA (reference sequence). The CDR3 is CSARGEGWYEQYF. CDR3 nucleotide sequence: TGCAGTGCTAGGGGAGAGGGTTGGTACGAGCAGTACTTC.

The V gene is TRBV9, the J gene TRBJ2-7; TRBD1 or TRBD2 may be the D gene (6 bases each). This CDR3 is 15 amino acids long. CDR1 and CDR2 from the germline V gene are SGDLS and YYNGEE. The V gene lost 3 bases and the J gene lost 5 bases, with 18 bases spanning the gap. The CDR3 coding sequence is TGTGCCAGCAGCGCGGGGTGGGGGGCTATAGACGAGCAGTACTTC. Translated: CASSAGWGAIDEQYF.

V gene TRBV5-4 combines with J gene TRBJ2-5, with D possibly being TRBD1 (5 bases). Germline V gene sequence: CDR1 SGHNT, CDR2 YYREEE (reference sequence). Trimming removed 0 bases at V and 5 bases at J, with 8 bases between. The CDR3 consists of 13 residues. CDR3 coding DNA: TGTGCCAGCAGCTTGGGAAACAGGGAGACCCAGTACTTC. This codes for CASSLGNRETQYF.

This clonotype came up many times. This sequence joins TRBV27 and TRBJ1-1; no definite D call. Germline V CDR1 and CDR2: MNHEY, SMNVEV (reference sequence). The CDR3 consists of 12 residues. V lost 4 bases to trimming and J lost 1 base, with 4 bases between them. The CDR3 DNA reads TGTGCCAGCAGTTCCACGAACACTGAAGCTTTCTTT. Translation: CASSSTNTEAFF.

J is TRBJ1-6 and V is TRBV7-6, with a tentative D call TRBD1 (5 bases). The CDR3 runs 15 residues. Germline values: CDR1 SGHVS, CDR2 FNYEAQ. Trimming took 5 bases from V and 10 from J, leaving 18 bases between them. The CDR3 region is CASSALRAPDSPLHF. The CDR3 coding sequence is TGTGCCAGCAGCGCCCTCAGGGCCCCCGACTCACCCCTCCACTTT.

The rearrangement uses TRBV4-1 and TRBJ1-2; 8 bases match TRBD1. The junction had 7 bases not matched to a gene; V was cut back by 0 bases and J by 7 bases. Germline CDR1 reads MGHRA; CDR2 reads YSYEKL. This CDR3 spans 15 amino acids. In DNA form, the CDR3 reads TGCGCCAGCAGCCAAGACCCCGACAGGGGACGTGGCTACACCTTC. The encoded protein is CASSQDPDRGRGYTF.

This clonotype turned up a few times. The J gene is TRBJ2-7, the V gene TRBV6-1, with D possibly being TRBD1 (6 bases). V lost 7 bases and J 4 bases, leaving 23 bases between the germline ends. Germline-derived CDR1 and CDR2 are MNHNS and SASEGT. The CDR3 is made up of 16 amino acids. The CDR3, as DNA: TGTGCCAGCACCCGAACAGGGTTAAACCCCCAATACGAGCAGTACTTC. This translates into CASTRTGLNPQYEQYF.

The chain joins TRBV7-2 to TRBJ2-5; 10 bases are a match to TRBD2. Matching the DNA end better, TRBJ2-1 makes the J call doubtful. The CDR3 length is 16 residues. Germline V gene data show CDR1 as SGHTA and CDR2 as FQGNSA. The CDR3 protein is CASSPFLAGVRYEQFF. The CDR3 DNA is TGTGCCAGCAGCCCTTTTCTAGCGGGAGTAAGATATGAGCAGTTCTTC.

In this sample, this clonotype turned up a few times. The CDR3 region has the DNA TGTGCCAGCAGCTTGGCGCAGGGTTATATCTCTGAAGCTTTCTTT. Translation gives CASSLAQGYISEAFF. The gene calls are TRBV5-6 and TRBJ1-1; D perhaps matches TRBD1 (5 bases). Germline CDR1 reads SGHDT; CDR2 reads YYEEEE. Trimming left V 0 bases short and J 6 bases short, with 15 bases between. This CDR3 is 15 amino acids long.

Many counts were recorded for this clonotype. The V and J genes are TRBV6-2 or TRBV6-3 and TRBJ1-2; D gene ambiguous. The germline V gene encodes CDR1 MNHEY and CDR2 SVGEGT. The CDR3 loop spans 14 amino acids. Trimming stripped 0 bases from V and 0 bases from J, with 5 bases between. The DNA for the CDR3 is TGTGCCAGCAGTTACTCGCCAGCTAACTATGGCTACACCTTC. Amino acids: CASSYSPANYGYTF.

V gene TRBV28 combines with J gene TRBJ1-6; no firm D call. The CDR3 has 14 residues. The V gene lost 5 bases and the J gene lost 4 bases, with 9 bases spanning the gap. The germline V gene encodes CDR1 MDHEN and CDR2 SYDVKM. The CDR3 DNA sequence: TGTGCCAGCAGTGTGGGAGAGTATAATTCACCCCTCCACTTT. This sequence encodes CASSVGEYNSPLHF.

This rearrangement joins TRBV10-3 to TRBJ2-6, with 8 bases that match TRBD2. The V segment lost 6 bases and the J segment 0 bases; nucleotides outside the gene matches: 10. The CDR3 length is 18 residues. CDR1 ENHRY and CDR2 SYGVKD come from the germline V gene. CDR3 nucleotides: TGTGCCATCAGCGGGGCAAGCGGGAGCCCCTCTGGGGCCAACGTCCTGACTTTC. Its translation: CAISGASGSPSGANVLTF.